A selection of T cell receptor beta chains follows, all from one sample in a study of T cell responses to AZD1222 COVID-19 vaccine. The protocol was immunoSEQ multiplex PCR, while the TCRdb copy is restricted to in-frame clones and leaves out a portion. Of roughly 150,000 clones listed, almost 95% are singletons. Sequenced here: peripheral blood, sampled on day 0 of AZD1222 vaccination. The receptors stem from an adult in good health. The CDR3 runs from the conserved cysteine through the conserved F or W. Fields, in order: CDR3 protein, V gene, clone size. Some rows mark clone size as missing; the rest say once, few, many or name a class of expanded clone.

CDR3: CASSPILTGSNQPQHF
V: TRBV28
size: .

CDR3: CASSQETGQKDPLHF
V: TRBV3-1/TRBV3-2
size: .

CDR3: CASSLEGSSYNEQFF
V: TRBV7-3
size: .

CDR3: CASSLTDQKQAIYLYNSPLHF
V: TRBV7-3
size: .

CDR3: CASSRGRDRVLITEAFF
V: TRBV5-1
size: .

CDR3: CASSQSTARSGNTIYF
V: TRBV23-1
size: once

CDR3: CASSNEGRVYIEETQYF
V: TRBV5-1
size: .

CDR3: CASMNAHSPGGYTF
V: TRBV6-5
size: once

CDR3: CASSRRYEQYF
V: TRBV7-9
size: .

CDR3: CASSLQGAYEQYF
V: TRBV5-4
size: .

CDR3: CAWSQSGTRSTPQHF
V: TRBV30
size: .

CDR3: CASSSPGTESF
V: TRBV5-1
size: .

CDR3: CASSYATTYEQYF
V: TRBV6-2/TRBV6-3
size: .

CDR3: CASSTDMFSNQPQHF
V: TRBV27
size: .

CDR3: CAWSLSGAHGYTF
V: TRBV30
size: .

CDR3: CASSKKRGAIFHEQYF
V: TRBV5-6
size: .

CDR3: CASSLEGTGRGYTF
V: TRBV11-2
size: .

CDR3: CASSLEGLAVSEQFF
V: TRBV7-7
size: .

CDR3: CASSYGTQTNYGYTF
V: TRBV6-5
size: .

CDR3: CASSLAGTVSGNTIYF
V: TRBV11-2
size: .

CDR3: CASSELTVVNEKLFF
V: TRBV18
size: .

CDR3: CASSQPWASNSPLHF
V: TRBV4-1
size: .

CDR3: CASSEAQVGYGYTF
V: TRBV6-1
size: .

CDR3: CASSGGEAADTQYF
V: TRBV13
size: .

CDR3: CASSQQGAASEAFF
V: TRBV28
size: .

CDR3: CASSLSGMAVEKLFF
V: TRBV7-9
size: .

CDR3: CASSQGMLAGSYNEQFF
V: TRBV4-2
size: .

CDR3: CASRRPGKRNQPQHF
V: TRBV12-2
size: .

CDR3: CASSYSLGGGEKLFF
V: TRBV6-5
size: .

CDR3: CASSRTLNTEAFF
V: TRBV6-5
size: .

CDR3: CASRQGSAGYTF
V: TRBV6-5
size: .

CDR3: CASSAQSWGNIQYF
V: TRBV14
size: .

CDR3: CASSQDLGQSSGYTF
V: TRBV4-3
size: .

CDR3: CASSLSGQGSVSPLHF
V: TRBV27
size: .

CDR3: CASSPPGTGDNSPLHF
V: TRBV18
size: .

CDR3: CASSPYLVNQPQHF
V: TRBV19
size: .

CDR3: CASSRGGDNYGYTF
V: TRBV6-2/TRBV6-3
size: .

CDR3: CASSRGNYNEQFF
V: TRBV2
size: .

CDR3: CASSIAGISTDTQYF
V: TRBV19
size: .

CDR3: CASSPGTGGNSPLHF
V: TRBV7-6
size: .

CDR3: CASSQMAGTGNNEQFF
V: TRBV14
size: .

CDR3: CASSIALSNQPQHF
V: TRBV19
size: .

CDR3: CASSELGSEQYF
V: TRBV2
size: .

CDR3: CASSTGTGDQPQHF
V: TRBV18
size: .

CDR3: CAISGTAISGNTIYF
V: TRBV10-3
size: .

CDR3: CAWTPEGLAIWYEQYF
V: TRBV30
size: .

CDR3: CASRTGVGNQPQHF
V: TRBV19
size: .

CDR3: CSVEDQGRDSNEQFF
V: TRBV29-1
size: once

CDR3: CASSLTSGTITDTQYF
V: TRBV11-3
size: .

CDR3: CASRYDAGSYNEQFF
V: TRBV6-5
size: .

CDR3: CASPKEGAVNTEAFF
V: TRBV7-9
size: once

CDR3: CASSYSTSGINEQFF
V: TRBV6-5
size: few

CDR3: CASSTTSTDTQYF
V: TRBV6-5
size: .